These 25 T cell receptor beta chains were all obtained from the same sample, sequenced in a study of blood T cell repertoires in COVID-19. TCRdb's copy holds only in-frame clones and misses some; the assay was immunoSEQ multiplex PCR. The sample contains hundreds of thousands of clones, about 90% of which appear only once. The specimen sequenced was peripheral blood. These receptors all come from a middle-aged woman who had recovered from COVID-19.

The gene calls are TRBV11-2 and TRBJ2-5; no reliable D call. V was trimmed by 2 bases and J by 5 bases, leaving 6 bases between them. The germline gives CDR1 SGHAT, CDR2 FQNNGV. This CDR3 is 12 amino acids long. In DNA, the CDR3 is TGTGCCAGCAGCTTACTGAGGGAGACCCAGTACTTC. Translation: CASSLLRETQYF.

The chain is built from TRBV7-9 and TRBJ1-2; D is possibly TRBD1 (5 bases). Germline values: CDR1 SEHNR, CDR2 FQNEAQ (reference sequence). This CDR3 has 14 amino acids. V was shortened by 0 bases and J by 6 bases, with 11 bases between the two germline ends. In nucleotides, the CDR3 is TGTGCCAGCAGCTTAGCGGGAGGAGGGGATGGCTACACCTTC. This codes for CASSLAGGGDGYTF.

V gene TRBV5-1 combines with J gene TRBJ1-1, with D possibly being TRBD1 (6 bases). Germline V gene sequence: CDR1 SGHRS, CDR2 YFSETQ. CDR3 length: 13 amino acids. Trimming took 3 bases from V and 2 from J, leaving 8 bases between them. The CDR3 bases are TGCGCCAGCAGCTCACAGGGAAACACTGAAGCTTTCTTT. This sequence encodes CASSSQGNTEAFF.

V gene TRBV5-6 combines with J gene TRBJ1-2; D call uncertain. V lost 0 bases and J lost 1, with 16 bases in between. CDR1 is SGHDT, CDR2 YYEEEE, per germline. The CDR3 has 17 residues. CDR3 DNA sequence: TGTGCCAGCAGCTTGGTTCCGCCCCCCGAGGATAACTATGGCTACACCTTC. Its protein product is CASSLVPPPEDNYGYTF.

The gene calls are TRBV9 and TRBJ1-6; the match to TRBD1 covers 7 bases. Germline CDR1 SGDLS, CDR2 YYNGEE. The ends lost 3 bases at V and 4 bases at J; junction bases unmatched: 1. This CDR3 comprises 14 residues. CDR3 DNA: TGTGCCAGCAGCGCGGGACAGTATAATTCACCCCTCCACTTT. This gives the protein CASSAGQYNSPLHF.

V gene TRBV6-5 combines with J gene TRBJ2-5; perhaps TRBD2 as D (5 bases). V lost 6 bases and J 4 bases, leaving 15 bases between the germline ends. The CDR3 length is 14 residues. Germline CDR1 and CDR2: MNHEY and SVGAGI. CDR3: CASSNEASPETQYF. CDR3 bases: TGTGCCAGCAGCAACGAGGCTAGCCCAGAGACCCAGTACTTC.

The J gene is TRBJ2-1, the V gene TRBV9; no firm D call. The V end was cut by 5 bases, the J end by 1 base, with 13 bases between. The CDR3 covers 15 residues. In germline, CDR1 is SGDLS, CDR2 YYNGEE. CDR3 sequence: CASSQTTGSYNEQFF. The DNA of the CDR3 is TGTGCCAGCAGTCAGACGACGGGTTCCTACAATGAGCAGTTCTTC.

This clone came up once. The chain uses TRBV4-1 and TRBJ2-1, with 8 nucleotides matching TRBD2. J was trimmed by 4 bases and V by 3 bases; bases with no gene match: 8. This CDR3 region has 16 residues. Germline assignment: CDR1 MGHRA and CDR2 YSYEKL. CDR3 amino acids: CASSQTGTRRYNEQFF. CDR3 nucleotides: TGCGCCAGCAGCCAGACCGGGACTAGGAGGTACAATGAGCAGTTCTTC.

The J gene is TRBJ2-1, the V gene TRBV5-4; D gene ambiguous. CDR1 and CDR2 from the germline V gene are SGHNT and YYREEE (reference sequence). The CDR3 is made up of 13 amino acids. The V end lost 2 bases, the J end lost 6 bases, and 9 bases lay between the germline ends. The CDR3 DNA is TGTGCCAGCAGCTTTGGCTTCCCCAATGAGCAGTTCTTC. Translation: CASSFGFPNEQFF. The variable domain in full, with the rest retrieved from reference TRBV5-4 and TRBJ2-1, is ETGVTQSPTHLIKTRGQQVTLRCSSQSGHNTVSWYQQALGQGPQFIFQYYREEENGRGNFPPRFSGLQFPNYSSELNVNALELDDSALYLCASSFGFPNEQFFGPGTRLTVL.

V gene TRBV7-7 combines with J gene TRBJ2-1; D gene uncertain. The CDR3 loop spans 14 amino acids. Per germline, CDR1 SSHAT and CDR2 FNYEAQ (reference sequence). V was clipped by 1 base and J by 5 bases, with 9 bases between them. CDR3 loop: CASSLGRSNNEQFF. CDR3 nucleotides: TGTGCCAGCAGCTTAGGGCGGTCCAACAATGAGCAGTTCTTC.

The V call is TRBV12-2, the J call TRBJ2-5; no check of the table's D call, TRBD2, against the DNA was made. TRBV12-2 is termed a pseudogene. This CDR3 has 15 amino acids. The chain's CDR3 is CASRSSGGAQETQYF. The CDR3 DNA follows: TGTGCAAGTCGCTCTAGCGGGGGGGCCCAAGAGACCCAGTACTTC.

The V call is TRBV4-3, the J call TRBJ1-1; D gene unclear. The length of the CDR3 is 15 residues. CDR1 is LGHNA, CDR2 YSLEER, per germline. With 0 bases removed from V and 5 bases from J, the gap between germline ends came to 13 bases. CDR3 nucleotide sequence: TGCGCCAGCAGCCAAGAGGGCAGCTCGGGGACTGAAGCTTTCTTT. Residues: CASSQEGSSGTEAFF.

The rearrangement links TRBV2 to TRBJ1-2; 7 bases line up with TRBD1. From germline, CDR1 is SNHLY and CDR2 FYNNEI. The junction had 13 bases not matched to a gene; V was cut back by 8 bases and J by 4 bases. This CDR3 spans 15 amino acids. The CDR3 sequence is CASRGRDSTFYGYTF. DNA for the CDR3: TGTGCCAGCCGGGGACGGGACAGTACATTCTATGGCTACACCTTC.

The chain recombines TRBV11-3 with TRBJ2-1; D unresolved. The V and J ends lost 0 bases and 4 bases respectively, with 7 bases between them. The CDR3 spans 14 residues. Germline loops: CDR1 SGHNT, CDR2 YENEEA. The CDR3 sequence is CASSLDRTYNEQFF. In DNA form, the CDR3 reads TGTGCCAGCAGCTTAGATCGTACATACAATGAGCAGTTCTTC.

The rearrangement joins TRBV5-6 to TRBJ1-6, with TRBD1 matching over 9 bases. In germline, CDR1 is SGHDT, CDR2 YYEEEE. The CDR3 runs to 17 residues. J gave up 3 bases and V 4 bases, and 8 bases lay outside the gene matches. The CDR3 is CASSRTGTGFYNSPLHF. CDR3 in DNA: TGTGCCAGCAGCCGGACCGGGACAGGGTTCTATAATTCACCCCTCCACTTT.

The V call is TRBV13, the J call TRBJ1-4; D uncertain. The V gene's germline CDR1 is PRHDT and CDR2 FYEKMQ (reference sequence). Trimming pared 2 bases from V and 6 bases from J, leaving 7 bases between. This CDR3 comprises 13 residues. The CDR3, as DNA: TGTGCCAGCAGCTTATATCGTCATGAAAAACTGTTTTTT. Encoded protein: CASSLYRHEKLFF.

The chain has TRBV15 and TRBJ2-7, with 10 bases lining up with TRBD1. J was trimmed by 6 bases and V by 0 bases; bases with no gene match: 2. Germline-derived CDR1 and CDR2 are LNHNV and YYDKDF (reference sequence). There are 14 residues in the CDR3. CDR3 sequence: CATSRDRDRGEQYF. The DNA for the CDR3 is TGTGCCACCAGCAGAGATCGGGACAGGGGCGAGCAGTACTTC.

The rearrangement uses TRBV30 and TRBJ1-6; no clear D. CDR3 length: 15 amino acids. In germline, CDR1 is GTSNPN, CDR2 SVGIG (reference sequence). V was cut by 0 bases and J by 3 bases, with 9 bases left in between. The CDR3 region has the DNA TGTGCCTGGAGTGTGGGTGGGAGCTATAATTCACCCCTCCACTTT. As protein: CAWSVGGSYNSPLHF.

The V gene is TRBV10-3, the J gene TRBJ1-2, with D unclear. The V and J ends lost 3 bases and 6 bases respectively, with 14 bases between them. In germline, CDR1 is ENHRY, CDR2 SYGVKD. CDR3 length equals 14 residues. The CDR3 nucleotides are TGTGCCATCAGTGAACCTACGGGAGGGAATGGCTACACCTTC. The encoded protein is CAISEPTGGNGYTF.

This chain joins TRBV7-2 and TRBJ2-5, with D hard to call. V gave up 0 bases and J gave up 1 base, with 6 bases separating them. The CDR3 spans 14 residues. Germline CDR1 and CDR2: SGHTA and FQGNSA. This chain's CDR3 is CASSLAYSQETQYF. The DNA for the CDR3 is TGTGCCAGCAGCTTAGCGTACAGCCAAGAGACCCAGTACTTC.

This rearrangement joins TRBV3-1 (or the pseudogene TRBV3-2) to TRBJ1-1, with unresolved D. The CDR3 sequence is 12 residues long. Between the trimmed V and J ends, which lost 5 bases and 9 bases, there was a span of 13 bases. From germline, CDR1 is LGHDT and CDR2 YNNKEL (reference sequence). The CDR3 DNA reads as TGTGCCAGCAGCTGGGCCGAGACACAAGCTTTCTTT. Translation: CASSWAETQAFF.

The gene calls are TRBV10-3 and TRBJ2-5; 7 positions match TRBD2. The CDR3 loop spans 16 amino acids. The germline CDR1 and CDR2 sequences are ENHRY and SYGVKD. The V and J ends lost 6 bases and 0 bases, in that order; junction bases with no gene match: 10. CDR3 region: CAISRGDGRYQETQYF. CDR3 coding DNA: TGTGCCATCAGCCGGGGGGACGGAAGGTACCAAGAGACCCAGTACTTC.

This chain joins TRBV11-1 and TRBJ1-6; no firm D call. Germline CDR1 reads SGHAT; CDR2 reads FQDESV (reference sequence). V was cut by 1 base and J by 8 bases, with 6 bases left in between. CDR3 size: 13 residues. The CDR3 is CASSLERDSPLHF. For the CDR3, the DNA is TGTGCCAGCAGCTTAGAGAGGGATTCACCCCTCCACTTT.

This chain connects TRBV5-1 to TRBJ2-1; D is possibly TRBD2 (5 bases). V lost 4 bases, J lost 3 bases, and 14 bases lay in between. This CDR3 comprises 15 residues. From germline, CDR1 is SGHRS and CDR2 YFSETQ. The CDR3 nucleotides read TGCGCCAGCAGCCCGGGTGGAGGTCTCTACAATGAGCAGTTCTTC. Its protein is CASSPGGGLYNEQFF.

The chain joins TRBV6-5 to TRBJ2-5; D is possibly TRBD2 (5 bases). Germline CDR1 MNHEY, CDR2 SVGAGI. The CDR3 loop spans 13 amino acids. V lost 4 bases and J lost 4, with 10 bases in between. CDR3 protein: CASSSAGGETQYF. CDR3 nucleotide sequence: TGTGCCAGCAGTTCCGCGGGCGGAGAGACCCAGTACTTC.